Following are 26 T cell receptor beta chains from one sample sequenced in a study of regulatory T cells in long-lasting Graves disease. CDR3 regions were amplified by Arm-PCR using iRepertoire HTBI primers to build TCR beta libraries. Each CDR3 protein is one row after TCRdb ran MiXCR on the multiplex PCR reads. This sample has around 420,000 distinct CDR3 sequences, with approximately 16% found just once. Indicated time point: newly diagnosed GD, antithyroid drugs for less than 3 months. TCR sequences were obtained from RNA taken from PBMCs. Separately, the same data were catalogued under a study of T cells in Graves' hyperthyroidism and ophthalmopathy.

The starting material was peripheral blood mononuclear cells (PBMCs), obtained at new diagnosis, from a patient treated with antithyroid drugs. The receptor source for this set is a woman aged 35 to 49 with Graves disease.

Comments on this clonotype: The junction and the germline gene differ at one end; a read error may be behind it. This chain connects TRBV20-1 to TRBJ2-1; D is ambiguous. Germline lookup yields CDR1 DFQATT and CDR2 SNEGSKA (reference sequence). The CDR3 has 15 amino acids. In DNA, the CDR3 is TGCAGTGCTAGAGATTTTAGTCGATCCTACAATGAGCGGTTCTTC. Translation: CSARDFSRSYNERFF.

The chain has TRBV18 and TRBJ2-7; weak D call: TRBD2 (7 bases). The CDR3 is 14 amino acids. V was trimmed by 3 bases and J by 6 bases, leaving 15 bases between them. The germline CDR1 and CDR2 sequences are KGHSH and LQKENI. CDR3 sequence (DNA): TGTGCCAGCTCACCCCAAGGGGGGGTCGGCGAGCAGTACTTC. Translated, it gives CASSPQGGVGEQYF.

This clonotype has ten or more counts. The CDR3: CASSYLQGSTDTQYF. The CDR3 DNA reads as TGCGCCAGCAGCTACCTCCAGGGTAGCACAGATACGCAGTATTTT. The V and J genes are TRBV5-1 and TRBJ2-3, with a possible D match to TRBD1 (5 bases). In germline, CDR1 is SGHRS, CDR2 YFSETQ. The CDR3 loop spans 15 amino acids. Trimming removed 3 bases at V and 0 bases at J, with 11 bases between.

This clonotype was recorded only once. The chain uses TRBV7-2 and TRBJ2-5; 7 positions agree with TRBD2. V was pared by 2 bases and J by 5 bases, with 8 bases of the junction left unmatched. Germline-derived CDR1 and CDR2 are SGHTA and FQGNSA. CDR3 length: 15 residues. The CDR3 here is CASSLPGGGPETQYF. DNA of the CDR3: TGTGCCAGCAGCTTACCCGGGGGAGGGCCCGAGACCCAGTACTTC.

This clonotype was recorded a few times. A much larger clone differs by one base, so this may be a read error. The chain joins TRBV5-6 to TRBJ2-7; TRBD1 matches at 7 bases. The germline CDR1 and CDR2 sequences are SGHDT and YYEEEE. The V gene end was trimmed by 4 bases and the J gene end by 5 bases; junction bases not matched to a gene: 12. The CDR3 runs 15 residues. CDR3 amino acids: CASSTARTGGHEQYF. DNA of the CDR3: TGTGCCAGCAGCACCGCACGGACAGGCGGCCACGAGCAGTACTTC.

This chain joins TRBV12-3 or TRBV12-4 and TRBJ1-1; D is perhaps TRBD1 (6 bases). The CDR3 is 13 residues long. The V end was cut by 5 bases, the J end by 5 bases, with 12 bases between. The CDR3 reads CASSAGEITEAFF. In nucleotides, the CDR3 is TGTGCCAGCAGTGCAGGGGAAATTACTGAAGCTTTCTTT.

The table lists this clonotype with many counts. V is TRBV7-3 and J is TRBJ2-1; tentative D call: TRBD1 (5 bases). CDR1 and CDR2 (germline): SGHTA, FQGTGA. The CDR3 spans 16 residues. The V and J ends lost 1 base and 6 bases respectively, with 16 bases between them. The CDR3 DNA reads TGTGCCAGCAGCTTAAATTTTGGTCAGGGTTTCAATGAGCAGTTCTTC. Protein: CASSLNFGQGFNEQFF.

This clonotype was detected many times. The chain is built from TRBV6-2 or TRBV6-3 and TRBJ2-1; the D is unclear. V dropped 0 bases and J dropped 8 bases, with 5 bases sitting between them. Germline CDR1 MNHEY, CDR2 SVGEGT. The CDR3 runs 12 residues. CDR3 coding DNA: TGTGCCAGCAGTTACTCCGCCTATGAGCAGTTCTTC. Amino acid sequence: CASSYSAYEQFF.

Notes on this clonotype: A much more abundant neighbour one base away suggests this may be a read error. The chain joins TRBV13 to TRBJ2-7; 12 bases align to TRBD2. Germline V gene lookup returns CDR1 PRHDT and CDR2 FYEKMQ (reference sequence). CDR3 length: 15 amino acids. CDR3 coding DNA: TGTGCCGGCAGCAAACTAACTAGCGGGAGGTACGAGCAGTACTTC. Protein: CAGSKLTSGRYEQYF. The variable domain in full, completed from reference TRBV13 and TRBJ2-7, reads AAGVIQSPRHLIKEKRETATLKCYPIPRHDTVYWYQQGPGQDPQFLISFYEKMQSDKGSIPDRFSAQQFSDYHSELNMSSLELGDSALYFCAGSKLTSGRYEQYFGPGTRLTVT.

This clonotype was picked up a small number of times. J is TRBJ2-5 and V is TRBV7-9; a possible D gene is TRBD1 (6 bases). Germline V gives CDR1 SEHNR, CDR2 FQNEAQ (reference sequence). The CDR3 loop spans 14 amino acids. Trimming cost V 6 bases and J 5 bases, with 16 bases left between them. The CDR3 loop is CASSLQGWRETQYF. CDR3 bases: TGTGCCAGCAGTCTTCAGGGGTGGCGGGAGACCCAGTACTTC.

Worth noting for this clonotype: With only one base between it and a far larger clone, this is likely a read error. The V and J genes are TRBV12-3 or TRBV12-4 and TRBJ2-3, with a tentative D call TRBD1 (5 bases). This CDR3 is 17 amino acids long. DNA for the CDR3: TGTGTCAGCAGTGAAACGGCAGCTACAAGGGGTCCAGATACGCAGTATTTT. Its translation is CVSSETAATRGPDTQYF.

This clonotype came up many times. The chain recombines TRBV28 with TRBJ2-2, with 8 bases aligning to TRBD2. V lost 5 bases and J lost 1; bases outside the gene matches: 6. The CDR3 has 16 amino acids. CDR1 is MDHEN, CDR2 SYDVKM, per germline. The CDR3 nucleotides are TGTGCCAGCAGTATTTTGCGGGAGGAGAACACCGGGGAGCTGTTTTTT. This sequence encodes CASSILREENTGELFF.

The chain couples TRBV6-1 to TRBJ2-5; TRBD1 matches at 11 bases. Germline values: CDR1 MNHNS, CDR2 SASEGT. Trimming took 8 bases from V and 3 from J; bases not matched to a gene: 5. The CDR3 consists of 14 residues. This chain's CDR3 is CASRGTGGKETQYF. CDR3 in DNA: TGTGCCAGCCGGGGGACAGGGGGAAAAGAGACCCAGTACTTC.

This clonotype turned up a few times. The chain carries TRBV20-1 and TRBJ1-2; D might be TRBD1 (5 bases). Germline lookup yields CDR1 DFQATT and CDR2 SNEGSKA (reference sequence). Trimming took off 4 bases at V and 2 bases at J, with 11 bases between the two ends. The CDR3 is made up of 13 amino acids. CDR3 nucleotides: TGCAGTGCTATCGTAGGGGCCAACTATGGCTACACCTTC. Amino acid sequence: CSAIVGANYGYTF.

A note on this clonotype: At one end the junction does not follow the germline gene, possibly because of a read error. This chain joins TRBV19 and TRBJ2-7; TRBD1 or TRBD2 may be the D gene (5 bases each). The CDR3 has 12 amino acids. Germline V gene lookup returns CDR1 LNHDA and CDR2 SQIVND (reference sequence). Here the CDR3 reads CASSIGWDEQCF. The CDR3 coding sequence is TGTGCCAGTAGTATTGGTTGGGACGAGCAGTGCTTC.

This clonotype occurred many times. V is TRBV11-3 and J is TRBJ2-3, with TRBD2 matching over 8 bases. V was clipped by 5 bases and J by 0 bases; unmatched bases: 7. The CDR3 spans 16 residues. Per germline, CDR1 SGHNT and CDR2 YENEEA. The CDR3 region has the DNA TGTGCCAGCAGCCTCAGACTAGCGCCAAGCACAGATACGCAGTATTTT. As protein: CASSLRLAPSTDTQYF.

This clonotype was counted only a few times. This chain uses TRBV5-5 with TRBJ2-7; TRBD1 might be the D (6 bases). CDR3 length: 15 residues. V was pared by 3 bases and J by 2 bases, with 15 bases between. Germline V CDR1 and CDR2: SGHKS, YYEKEE (reference sequence). For the CDR3, the DNA is TGTGCCAGCAGCTCCACCGGGACATCGGCCTACGAGCAGTACTTC. It specifies CASSSTGTSAYEQYF. Looking up the rest from reference TRBV5-5 and TRBJ2-7 gives the full variable domain: DAGVTQSPTHLIKTRGQQVTLRCSPISGHKSVSWYQQVLGQGPQFIFQYYEKEERGRGNFPDRFSARQFPNYSSELNVNALLLGDSALYLCASSSTGTSAYEQYFGPGTRLTVT.

This clonotype came up many times. The gene calls are TRBV28 and TRBJ2-2; tentatively, D is TRBD1 (5 bases). The CDR3 has 17 amino acids. V lost 0 bases and J lost 1, with 12 bases in between. The germline CDR1 and CDR2 sequences are MDHEN and SYDVKM. CDR3 amino acids: CASSLWQGQGNTGELFF. DNA for the CDR3: TGTGCCAGCAGTTTATGGCAGGGCCAAGGGAACACCGGGGAGCTGTTTTTT.

A word on this clonotype: One base away lies a much larger clone, so this may be a sequencing read error. V is TRBV7-3 and J is TRBJ2-1, with 12 bases aligning to TRBD2. CDR1 and CDR2 from the germline V gene are SGHTA and FQGTGA. The CDR3 length is 18 residues. CDR3 residues: CAVTSGRIWVGSYSEQFF. CDR3 sequence (DNA): TGTGCCGTAACTAGCGGGAGGATTTGGGTAGGTTCCTACAGTGAGCAGTTCTTC.

As to this clonotype: A much bigger clone sits one base away, suggesting this may be a read error. The rearrangement joins TRBV29-1 to TRBJ2-1, with TRBD2 as a possible D gene (5 bases). Trimming cost V 3 bases and J 9 bases, with 15 bases left between them. The length of the CDR3 is 13 residues. Germline values: CDR1 SQVTM, CDR2 ANQGSEA. This chain's CDR3 is CSVERGSGSEQFF. CDR3 nucleotides: TGCAGCGTTGAGCGAGGGTCGGGCAGTGAGCAGTTCTTC.

This clonotype appeared a single time. The gene calls are TRBV2 and TRBJ2-4; 9 nucleotides align to TRBD1. V shed 7 bases, J shed 0 bases, and the junction held 4 bases outside the gene matches. Germline V gives CDR1 SNHLY, CDR2 FYNNEI. The CDR3 sequence is 15 residues long. CDR3 bases: TGTGCCAGCACACAGGGGGCGGGAGCCAAAAACATTCAGTACTTC. Translation gives CASTQGAGAKNIQYF.

This clonotype has at least ten counts. J is TRBJ2-2 and V is TRBV12-3 or TRBV12-4; TRBD1 matches at 7 bases. V trimming: 5 bases; J trimming: 5 bases; junction bases outside the gene matches: 5. This CDR3 has 14 amino acids. The DNA for the CDR3 is TGTGCCAGCAGTGTGACAGGGCGGACCGGGGAGCTGTTTTTT. It specifies CASSVTGRTGELFF.

This clonotype was observed many times. The chain employs TRBV28 and TRBJ2-1; D might be TRBD1 or TRBD2, each matching 5 bases. The CDR3 has 15 amino acids. Trimming removed 5 bases at V and 0 bases at J, with 11 bases between. The germline V gene has CDR1 MDHEN and CDR2 SYDVKM. CDR3 loop: CASSVRDGSYNEQFF. The CDR3 nucleotides are TGTGCCAGCAGTGTAAGGGACGGCTCCTACAATGAGCAGTTCTTC. Full variable domain (remainder filled in from reference TRBV28 and TRBJ2-1): DVKVTQSSRYLVKRTGEKVFLECVQDMDHENMFWYRQDPGLGLRLIYFSYDVKMKEKGDIPEGYSVSREKKERFSLILESASTNQTSMYLCASSVRDGSYNEQFFGPGTRLTVL.

This clonotype was counted ten times or more. The chain links TRBV20-1 to TRBJ2-3; TRBD1 matches at 8 bases. The CDR3 spans 13 residues. With V trimmed by 5 bases and J by 3 bases, 4 bases remained unmatched. Germline CDR1 is DFQATT and CDR2 is SNEGSKA (reference sequence). The CDR3 sequence: CSAQGAQTDTQYF. The DNA for the CDR3 is TGCAGTGCTCAGGGGGCGCAGACAGATACGCAGTATTTT.

The genes are TRBV6-2 or TRBV6-3 and TRBJ1-2; 9 nucleotides match TRBD1. Germline V gene lookup returns CDR1 MNHEY and CDR2 SVGEGT. Germline trimming cut 5 bases from V and 0 bases from J; bases unmatched to any gene: 4. The CDR3 covers 15 residues. CDR3 nucleotides: TGTGCCAGCAGTCTGACAGGGGGAGCTAACTATGGCTACACCTTC. Residues: CASSLTGGANYGYTF.

The chain has TRBV9 and TRBJ2-3; D remains ambiguous. Trimming removed 0 bases from V and 1 base from J, with 6 bases in between. Per the germline V gene, CDR1 is SGDLS and CDR2 is YYNGEE. The CDR3 runs 14 residues. In DNA form, the CDR3 reads TGTGCCAGCAGCGTAGGACGGGGCACAGATACGCAGTATTTT. This encodes CASSVGRGTDTQYF. The variable domain in full, completed from reference TRBV9 and TRBJ2-3, reads DSGVTQTPKHLITATGQRVTLRCSPRSGDLSVYWYQQSLDQGLQFLIQYYNGEERAKGNILERFSAQQFPDLHSELNLSSLELGDSALYFCASSVGRGTDTQYFGPGTRLTVL.